This T cell receptor beta chain was recorded in a study of T cell responses to AZD1222 COVID-19 vaccine. Germline CDR1 and CDR2: SGHAT and FQNNGV. The J segment lost 3 bases and the V segment lost 4 bases, leaving 6 bases of the junction unmatched. This CDR3 has 15 amino acids. Points from the study as a whole: No repertoire was sampled before or during the peak T cell response, only after it. Donors were largely white British and mainly female; clonal diversity was possibly underestimated.

Notes on this clone: Its target is unknown.

Repertoires were generated with immunoSEQ multiplex PCR, while TCRdb's copy carries only in-frame clones and drops some. The sample lists about 150,000 clones; 90% were seen once. The clonotype was recovered from an adult in good health. This specimen consisted of peripheral blood, obtained on day 0 of AZD1222 vaccination. The V and J genes are TRBV11-2 and TRBJ2-3, with 8 bases lining up with TRBD2. DNA of the CDR3: TGTGCCAGCAGCTCCCCTCAGCGGGAGACAGATACGCAGTATTTT. Protein sequence: CASSSPQRETDTQYF.